This T cell receptor (beta chain) stems from a study of blood T cell repertoires in COVID-19. Study information: Researchers got acute and convalescent COVID-19 samples from the United States, Italy and Spain.

As originally analysed: From reference gene primer amplification, estimates of nucleated cell counts were derived. Profiled with immunoSEQ multiplex PCR; TCRdb holds only in-frame clones, not every one. Clone size and the V and J calls come from that table; the DNA yielded D and trimming. Among about 280,000 clones listed, 87% were seen once. Germline CDR1 LGHNA, CDR2 YNFKEQ. After removal of 0 bases from V and 6 bases from J, the junction contained 8 bases not matched to a gene. CDR3 length: 15 amino acids. Everyone who took part was roughly 18 to 89 years old, and they came from over 20 US areas. Sequenced material: PBMCs or T cells enriched from blood (not recorded which). The gene calls are TRBV4-2 and TRBJ2-7; 7 nucleotides align to TRBD2. The receptor comes from a woman aged 35 to 49 who had recovered from COVID-19. CDR3 region: CASSQDRGGRGEQYF. Here the CDR3 DNA reads TGTGCCAGCAGCCAAGATCGCGGGGGTAGAGGCGAGCAGTACTTC.